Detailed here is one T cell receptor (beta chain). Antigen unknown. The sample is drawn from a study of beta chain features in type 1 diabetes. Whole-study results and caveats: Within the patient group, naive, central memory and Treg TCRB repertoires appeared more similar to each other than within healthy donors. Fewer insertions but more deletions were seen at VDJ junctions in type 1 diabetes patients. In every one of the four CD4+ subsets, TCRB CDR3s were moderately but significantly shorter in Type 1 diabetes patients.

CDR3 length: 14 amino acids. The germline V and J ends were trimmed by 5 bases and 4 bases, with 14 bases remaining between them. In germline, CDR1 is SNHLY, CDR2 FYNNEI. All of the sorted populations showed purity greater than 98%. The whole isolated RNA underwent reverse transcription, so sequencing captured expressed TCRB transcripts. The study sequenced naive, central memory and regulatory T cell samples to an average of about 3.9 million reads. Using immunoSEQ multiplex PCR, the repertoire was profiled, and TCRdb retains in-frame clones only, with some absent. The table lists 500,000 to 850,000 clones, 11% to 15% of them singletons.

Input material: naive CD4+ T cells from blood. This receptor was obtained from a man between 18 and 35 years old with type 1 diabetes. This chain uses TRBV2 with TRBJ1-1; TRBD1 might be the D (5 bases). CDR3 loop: CASSYHQGTTEAFF. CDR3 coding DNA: TGTGCCAGCAGTTATCACCAGGGCACCACTGAAGCTTTCTTT.